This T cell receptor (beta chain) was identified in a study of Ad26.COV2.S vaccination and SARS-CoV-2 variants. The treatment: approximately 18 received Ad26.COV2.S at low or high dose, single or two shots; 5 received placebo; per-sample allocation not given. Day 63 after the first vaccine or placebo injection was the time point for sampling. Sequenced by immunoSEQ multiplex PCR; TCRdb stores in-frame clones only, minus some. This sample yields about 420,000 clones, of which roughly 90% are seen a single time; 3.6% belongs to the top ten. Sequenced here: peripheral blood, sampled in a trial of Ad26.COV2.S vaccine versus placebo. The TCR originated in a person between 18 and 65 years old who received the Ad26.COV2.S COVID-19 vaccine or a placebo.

In DNA, the CDR3 is TGTGCCAGCAGCTCGATCTCCGGGGAGCTGTTTTTT. This translates into CASSSISGELFF. The gene calls are TRBV7-2 and TRBJ2-2; D ambiguous. The germline V gene encodes CDR1 SGHTA and CDR2 FQGNSA. The CDR3 loop spans 12 amino acids. Trimming removed 4 bases from V and 6 bases from J, with 6 bases in between.